A selection of T cell receptor beta chains follows, all from one sample in a study of OX40 agonist ivuxolimab in advanced cancers. Repertoires were generated with immunoSEQ multiplex PCR, while TCRdb's copy carries only in-frame clones and drops some. The sample contains roughly 100,000 clones, approximately 85% of which appear only once. The specimen was CD4+ or CD8+ T cells sorted from blood, collected in a trial of the OX40 agonist ivuxolimab. Every receptor here comes from an adult with an advanced solid tumor such as melanoma, head and neck, liver or kidney cancer. Both conserved end residues are part of each CDR3. D genes are given only for firm matches. The size entry is marked missing in some rows and otherwise reads once, few, many or a size class.

D gene | clone size | J gene | V gene | CDR3 protein | CDR3 DNA
- | - | TRBJ1-5 | TRBV6-5 | CASSAGTSMPQHF | TGTGCCAGCAGCGCCGGGACATCTATGCCCCAGCATTTT
TRBD1 | - | TRBJ2-4 | TRBV27 | CASSPGGLAKNIQYF | TGTGCCAGTTCTCCAGGGGGCTTAGCCAAAAACATTCAGTACTTC
- | - | TRBJ1-3 | TRBV5-4 | CASSFSPRGNTIYF | TGTGCCAGCAGCTTTTCCCCCCGAGGAAACACCATATATTTT
- | - | TRBJ1-2 | TRBV4-1 | CASSQDILGGASTF | TGTGCCAGCAGCCAAGACATTTTGGGGGGCGCGAGCACCTTC
TRBD1 | - | TRBJ2-5 | TRBV5-6 | CASSLGQGESETQYF | TGTGCCAGCAGCCTGGGACAGGGGGAATCAGAGACCCAGTACTTC
TRBD1 | - | TRBJ1-4 | TRBV7-2 | CASSLQPPGTGNEKLFF | TGTGCCAGCAGCTTACAGCCGCCCGGGACAGGGAATGAAAAACTGTTTTTT
- | - | TRBJ2-1 | TRBV27 | CASKGGINNEQFF | TGTGCCAGCAAGGGGGGGATCAACAATGAGCAGTTCTTC
- | - | TRBJ1-6 | TRBV5-4 | CASGNIKWDSPLHF | TGTGCCAGCGGAAATATCAAGTGGGATTCACCCCTCCACTTT
- | few | TRBJ2-3 | TRBV18 | CASSPSVTRTDTQYF | TGTGCCAGCTCACCCTCCGTAACTCGCACAGATACGCAGTATTTT
- | once | TRBJ2-7 | TRBV21-1 | CASSKGIRGYEQYF | TGTGCCAGCAGCAAAGGAATTCGGGGCTACGAGCAGTACTTC
TRBD1 | - | TRBJ2-7 | TRBV11-2 | CASSPDRVYEQYF | TGTGCCAGCAGCCCGGACAGGGTCTACGAGCAGTACTTC
- | once | TRBJ2-7 | TRBV5-8 | CASSFTTGHPSYEQYF | TGTGCCAGCAGCTTTACTACAGGTCATCCTTCCTACGAGCAGTACTTC
- | - | TRBJ1-6 | TRBV4-1 | CASSQDRTSYNSPLHF | TGCGCCAGCAGCCAAGACAGGACCTCCTATAATTCACCCCTCCACTTT
- | - | TRBJ2-5 | TRBV7-3 | CASSLSADQETQYF | TGTGCCAGCAGCTTATCGGCAGACCAAGAGACCCAGTACTTC
TRBD2 | - | TRBJ2-3 | TRBV7-9 | CASSRGGDTQYF | TGTGCCAGCAGCCGGGGAGGGGATACGCAGTATTTT
- | once | TRBJ1-3 | TRBV2 | CASSRSGNTIYF | TGTGCCAGCAGTCGCTCTGGAAACACCATATATTTT
TRBD1 | - | TRBJ1-4 | TRBV5-4 | CASSFDREGANEKLFF | TGTGCCAGCAGCTTCGACAGGGAGGGGGCTAATGAAAAACTGTTTTTT
TRBD2 | - | TRBJ2-7 | TRBV5-4 | CASSSSGRAYEQYF | TGTGCCAGCAGCTCGAGCGGGAGGGCCTACGAGCAGTACTTC
TRBD2 | - | TRBJ2-1 | TRBV5-1 | CASSVSSGHYNEQFF | TGCGCCAGCAGCGTCTCTAGCGGACACTACAATGAGCAGTTCTTC
- | once | TRBJ2-7 | TRBV30 | CAWSVQQAAYEQYF | TGTGCCTGGAGTGTGCAACAGGCCGCCTACGAGCAGTACTTC
- | once | TRBJ2-2 | TRBV5-5 | CASSFFGELFF | TGTGCCAGCAGCTTTTTCGGGGAGCTGTTTTTT
- | - | TRBJ1-2 | TRBV11-2 | CASSFSGYGYTF | TGTGCCAGCAGCTTTTCGGGCTATGGCTACACCTTC
- | once | TRBJ2-1 | TRBV5-1 | CASVLGSSYNEQFF | TGCGCCAGCGTACTAGGGAGCTCCTACAATGAGCAGTTCTTC
- | - | TRBJ2-1 | TRBV5-1 | CASRHWESDEQFF | TGCGCCAGCAGGCATTGGGAGTCTGATGAGCAGTTCTTC
- | once | TRBJ1-1 | TRBV5-1 | CASSLVPMNTEAFF | TGCGCCAGCAGCTTGGTGCCTATGAACACTGAAGCTTTCTTT
TRBD1 | - | TRBJ1-2 | TRBV6-5 | CASSSTGGGGYTF | TGTGCCAGCAGTTCGACAGGGGGCGGAGGCTACACCTTC
- | - | TRBJ1-1 | TRBV28 | CASSFRHGLTEAFF | TGTGCCAGCAGTTTCAGGCACGGCCTCACTGAAGCTTTCTTT
- | - | TRBJ1-4 | TRBV28 | CASSFPGQEGEKLFF | TGTGCCAGCAGTTTTCCCGGCCAAGAGGGGGAAAAACTGTTTTTT
- | - | TRBJ2-7 | TRBV6-5 | CASSYAFLSYEQYF | TGTGCCAGCAGTTACGCCTTTCTATCCTACGAGCAGTACTTC
TRBD1 | once | TRBJ2-1 | TRBV5-1 | CASAPDREGNEQFF | TGCGCCAGCGCTCCGGACAGGGAAGGCAATGAGCAGTTCTTC
- | - | TRBJ1-5 | TRBV19 | CASSIRLGGYSNQPQHF | TGTGCCAGTAGTATCCGCCTAGGAGGCTATAGCAATCAGCCCCAGCATTTT
TRBD1 | - | TRBJ1-6 | TRBV7-2 | CASSLETGIYSPLHF | TGTGCCAGCAGCTTAGAGACAGGGATTTATTCACCCCTCCACTTT
TRBD2 | - | TRBJ2-2 | TRBV11-2 | CASSSLALAGGGSTGELFF | TGTGCCAGCAGCTCCTTAGCGCTAGCGGGAGGTGGAAGCACCGGGGAGCTGTTTTTT
- | once | TRBJ1-1 | TRBV4-2 | CASSQDPWGLGTEAFF | TGTGCCAGCAGCCAAGACCCCTGGGGGCTGGGCACTGAAGCTTTCTTT
TRBD1 | - | TRBJ2-3 | TRBV6-5 | CASSRTGLGTDTQYF | TGTGCCAGCAGTCGGACAGGCCTAGGGACAGATACGCAGTATTTT
TRBD2 | - | TRBJ2-7 | TRBV28 | CASSPWGGAGSSYEQYF | TGTGCCAGCAGTCCATGGGGAGGGGCAGGGAGCTCCTACGAGCAGTACTTC
- | - | TRBJ1-5 | TRBV9 | CASSVDDGSSNQPQHF | TGTGCCAGCAGCGTAGACGACGGCTCCAGCAATCAGCCCCAGCATTTT
TRBD1 | - | TRBJ1-1 | TRBV27 | CASSFSRDSQNTEAFF | TGTGCCAGCAGTTTCTCTCGGGACAGCCAGAACACTGAAGCTTTCTTT
- | - | TRBJ1-5 | TRBV27 | CASSNGGVVQPQHF | TGTGCCAGTTCCAATGGTGGTGTAGTTCAGCCCCAGCATTTT
- | few | TRBJ2-7 | TRBV6-5 | CASSYGVLAAEQYF | TGTGCCAGCAGTTACGGAGTATTAGCTGCCGAGCAGTACTTC
- | - | TRBJ2-3 | TRBV7-9 | CASSYSGKRGQW | TGTGCCAGCAGCTACTCTGGGAAACGCGGCCAGTGG
- | - | TRBJ2-5 | TRBV7-9 | CASEGDPQETQYF | TGTGCCAGCGAGGGAGATCCCCAAGAGACCCAGTACTTC
- | - | TRBJ2-7 | TRBV7-9 | CASSPSTDYEQYF | TGTGCCAGCAGCCCCTCTACAGACTACGAGCAGTACTTC
- | - | TRBJ1-6 | TRBV13 | CASSFRDLGSPLHF | TGTGCCAGCAGCTTCAGGGACTTGGGATCACCCCTCCACTTT
TRBD2 | - | TRBJ2-2 | TRBV7-9 | CASSSQWREQGTGELFF | TGTGCCAGCAGCTCCCAATGGCGGGAGCAAGGGACCGGGGAGCTGTTTTTT
- | - | TRBJ2-3 | TRBV19 | CASSPQFLPDTDTQYF | TGTGCCAGTAGTCCCCAGTTCCTTCCCGACACAGATACGCAGTATTTT
- | - | TRBJ2-5 | TRBV4-1 | CASSGSGSSQETQYF | TGCGCCAGCAGCGGGTCAGGGAGTTCCCAAGAGACCCAGTACTTC
- | - | TRBJ2-3 | TRBV7-9 | CASSPIDTQYF | TGTGCCAGCAGCCCAATTGATACGCAGTATTTT
TRBD2 | once | TRBJ2-7 | TRBV19 | CASSIRVEGLADTKPGQYF | TGTGCCAGTAGTATTAGGGTTGAGGGACTAGCGGACACCAAACCGGGGCAGTACTTC
TRBD1 | - | TRBJ2-7 | TRBV6-1 | CASTRTGGEGEQYF | TGTGCCAGCACCCGGACAGGGGGCGAGGGCGAGCAGTACTTC
- | - | TRBJ1-5 | TRBV7-5 | CARSLATGLSNQPQHF | TGTGCCAGAAGCTTAGCTACCGGACTGAGCAATCAGCCCCAGCATTTT